The 19 T cell receptor beta chains below all came from one sample that was sequenced in a study of T cells after yellow fever vaccination. TCRdb itself ran the 5' RACE reads through MiXCR, one entry per CDR3 protein. The sample carries under 500,000 distinct CDR3 sequences, around 19% recorded once. Sequencing used PBMCs, obtained before the yellow fever booster vaccination. These receptors all stem from a young man who received the YFV17D yellow fever vaccine.

The DNA for the CDR3 is TGCAGTGCTAGGGGACTAGGCTACGAGCAGTACGTC. This gives the protein CSARGLGYEQYV. The chain is built from TRBV20-1 and TRBJ2-7; 8 nucleotides line up with TRBD2. Germline V gene lookup returns CDR1 DFQATT and CDR2 SNEGSKA (reference sequence). V lost 3 bases and J lost 3; bases outside the gene matches: 1. CDR3 size: 12 residues.

DNA for the CDR3: TGTGCCAGCAGCTTAGGGCAGGGACAGGAAAAACTGTTTTTT. Encoded protein: CASSLGQGQEKLFF. The V gene is TRBV7-6, the J gene TRBJ1-4; TRBD1 matches at 7 bases. J was trimmed by 8 bases and V by 1 base; bases with no gene match: 4. The CDR3 sequence is 14 residues long. Germline values: CDR1 SGHVS, CDR2 FNYEAQ.

This clonotype was observed a few times. This chain connects TRBV5-1 to TRBJ2-6; the D gene is possibly TRBD1 (5 bases). Germline V lookup: CDR1 SGHRS, CDR2 YFSETQ. The CDR3 consists of 15 residues. V shed 2 bases and J shed 4 bases, with 10 bases lying between them. The CDR3 loop is CASSFKGSGANVLTF. CDR3 sequence (DNA): TGCGCCAGCAGCTTTAAGGGGTCAGGGGCCAACGTCCTGACTTTC. Looking up the rest from reference TRBV5-1 and TRBJ2-6 gives the full variable domain: KAGVTQTPRYLIKTRGQQVTLSCSPISGHRSVSWYQQTPGQGLQFLFEYFSETQRNKGNFPGRFSGRQFSNSRSEMNVSTLELGDSALYLCASSFKGSGANVLTFGAGSRLTVL.

V gene TRBV18 combines with J gene TRBJ1-5; 7 bases fit TRBD1. Germline V gene data show CDR1 as KGHSH and CDR2 as LQKENI. The CDR3 consists of 13 residues. V was pared by 2 bases and J by 6 bases, with 1 base of the junction left unmatched. The CDR3 DNA is TGTGCCAGCTCACCAGACAGGGCTCAGCCCCAGCATTTT. Translated: CASSPDRAQPQHF.

This clonotype was found many times. The gene calls are TRBV4-3 and TRBJ2-3; 8 nucleotides align to TRBD2. Germline V lookup: CDR1 LGHNA, CDR2 YSLEER. The CDR3 contains 16 residues. Trimming at V came to 4 bases and at J to 4 bases, leaving 10 bases not matched to a gene. Written as DNA, the CDR3 is TGCGCCAGCAGCCCAGTAGCGGGACGGGGAGCAGATACGCAGTATTTT. It yields the protein CASSPVAGRGADTQYF.

The chain carries TRBV6-2 or TRBV6-3 and TRBJ2-2; D is uncertain. The V gene's germline CDR1 is MNHEY and CDR2 SVGEGT. Deletions cut 5 bases from V and 1 base from J, with 8 bases between. The CDR3 extends over 14 amino acids. The CDR3 DNA follows: TGTGCCAGCAGTCCACTGGAGAACACCGGGGAGCTGTTTTTT. Translating gives CASSPLENTGELFF.

The CDR3 bases are TGTGCCAGCAGCGTAGGGGCAGTTCCTGGGGAGACCCAGTACTTC. Protein sequence: CASSVGAVPGETQYF. V and J are TRBV9 and TRBJ2-5; D is uncertain. Per the germline V gene, CDR1 is SGDLS and CDR2 is YYNGEE. V dropped 0 bases and J dropped 5 bases, with 14 bases sitting between them. The CDR3 runs 15 residues.

The genes are TRBV6-2 or TRBV6-3 and TRBJ1-1, with D uncertain. The V gene's germline CDR1 is MNHEY and CDR2 SVGEGT. The CDR3 runs to 13 residues. V lost 2 bases to trimming and J lost 4 bases, with 8 bases between them. Here the CDR3 reads CASSYLGGTEAFF. CDR3 nucleotides: TGTGCCAGCAGTTACCTAGGAGGCACTGAAGCTTTCTTT.

This clonotype was counted only a few times. V usage is TRBV6-1 and J usage is TRBJ1-1; TRBD1 is a possible D gene (6 bases). V lost 6 bases to trimming and J lost 4 bases, with 15 bases between them. The CDR3 sequence is 14 residues long. Germline V lookup: CDR1 MNHNS, CDR2 SASEGT. CDR3 sequence reads: CASRVTGRLTEAFF. In nucleotides, the CDR3 is TGTGCCAGCAGGGTAACAGGGAGACTCACTGAAGCTTTCTTT.

This clonotype showed up just a few times. This rearrangement joins TRBV5-5 to TRBJ1-1, with unresolved D. V lost 5 bases and J 1 base, leaving 15 bases between the germline ends. The CDR3 sequence is 15 residues long. Germline-derived CDR1 and CDR2 are SGHKS and YYEKEE (reference sequence). The DNA for the CDR3 is TGTGCCAGCAGTTCTTCCCCCTCAGGGAACACTGAAGCTTTCTTT. Residues: CASSSSPSGNTEAFF.

This clonotype was counted only a few times. The chain employs TRBV28 and TRBJ2-4; tentative D call: TRBD2 (7 bases). The CDR3 runs to 13 residues. V lost 8 bases to trimming and J lost 8 bases, with 16 bases between them. Germline CDR1 reads MDHEN; CDR2 reads SYDVKM. The CDR3 nucleotides are TGTGCCAGCCTAGGCGGGGGCTCAGACATTCAGTACTTC. Amino acid sequence: CASLGGGSDIQYF.

V usage is TRBV7-8 and J usage is TRBJ2-7; the match to TRBD1 covers 7 bases. Germline V CDR1 and CDR2: SGHVS, FQNEAQ. This CDR3 comprises 13 residues. Germline trimming cut 3 bases from V and 3 bases from J; bases unmatched to any gene: 2. CDR3 sequence (DNA): TGTGCCAGCAGCTTGGACAGGAACTACGAGCAGTACGTC. Residues: CASSLDRNYEQYV.

V gene TRBV12-3 or TRBV12-4 combines with J gene TRBJ2-1; 9 bases fit TRBD1. The junction had 5 bases not matched to a gene; V was cut back by 5 bases and J by 3 bases. CDR3 size: 15 residues. This CDR3 reads CASSRQTGGYNEQFF. CDR3 nucleotides: TGTGCCAGCAGTCGCCAGACAGGGGGCTACAATGAGCAGTTCTTC.

The genes are TRBV7-9 and TRBJ2-7; D ambiguous. This CDR3 comprises 15 residues. V was trimmed by 4 bases and J by 5 bases, leaving 18 bases between them. The germline gives CDR1 SEHNR, CDR2 FQNEAQ (reference sequence). The CDR3 here is CASSSTTTPSDEQYV. As DNA, the CDR3 is TGTGCCAGCAGCTCCACCACCACTCCATCGGACGAGCAGTACGTC.

This clonotype was recorded once. The rearrangement uses TRBV9 and TRBJ2-7, with 9 bases fitting TRBD1. V lost 4 bases to trimming and J lost 4 bases; unmatched junction nucleotides: 9. The germline V gene encodes CDR1 SGDLS and CDR2 YYNGEE. The CDR3 contains 15 residues. CDR3 in DNA: TGTGCCAGCAGCCCCCGGGACAGGGTGCGGTACGAGCAGTACTTC. Its translation is CASSPRDRVRYEQYF.

The V and J genes are TRBV7-2 and TRBJ1-4; TRBD1 might be the D (5 bases). Trimming cost V 1 base and J 8 bases, with 23 bases left between them. The CDR3 length is 18 residues. Germline V gives CDR1 SGHTA, CDR2 FQGNSA. CDR3 in DNA: TGTGCCAGCAGCTTAGTCGGAGCAGGCGACAGAGGAGGCGAAAAACTGTTTTTT. Residues: CASSLVGAGDRGGEKLFF.

The chain couples TRBV12-3 or TRBV12-4 to TRBJ2-1; 11 nucleotides match TRBD2. The J segment lost 0 bases and the V segment lost 0 bases, leaving 4 bases of the junction unmatched. The CDR3 consists of 18 residues. CDR3 coding DNA: TGTGCCAGCAGTTTAGCGCGACTAGCGGGGAGCTCCTACAATGAGCAGTTCTTC. Its protein is CASSLARLAGSSYNEQFF.

This clonotype was found a few times. The rearrangement joins TRBV20-1 to TRBJ2-7; 14 nucleotides agree with TRBD2. Germline V gene sequence: CDR1 DFQATT, CDR2 SNEGSKA (reference sequence). The CDR3 runs to 18 residues. The junction had 13 bases not matched to a gene; V was cut back by 6 bases and J by 0 bases. DNA of the CDR3: TGCAGTGCCCCCGGACTAGCGGGGGGTCTCTTGCGCTCCTACGAGCAGTACGTC. Translating it yields CSAPGLAGGLLRSYEQYV.

This clonotype turned up a few times. The chain has TRBV20-1 and TRBJ2-7, with 9 bases matching TRBD1. Germline assignment: CDR1 DFQATT and CDR2 SNEGSKA (reference sequence). The J segment lost 2 bases and the V segment lost 6 bases, leaving 11 bases of the junction unmatched. The CDR3 has 15 residues. Here the CDR3 reads CSASPGTGTTYEQYF. CDR3 in DNA: TGCAGTGCAAGTCCCGGGACAGGGACAACCTACGAGCAGTACTTC.